These T cell receptor beta chains were read from a single sample in a study of shared clonotypes between healthy human individuals. Profiling relied on immunoSEQ multiplex PCR, and the TCRdb table lists in-frame clones only, not all of them. The sample has some 2,000,000 clones, over 85% seen once. Sequencing was performed on naive CD8+ T cells sorted from blood. The receptors were sampled from a man younger than 30 in good health. Each CDR3 is given with its conserved first and last residue. The D gene is left open where the match is weak. A clone size is listed for some rows: how often the clone was seen (once, few, many), or a class if it is expanded.

v_call	j_call	d_call	clone_size	cdr3_nt	cdr3_aa
TRBV7-9	TRBJ2-1	-	-	TGTGCCAGCAGCTTAGTCCGGCACGAAGAGCAGTTCTTC	CASSLVRHEEQFF
TRBV7-2	TRBJ1-2	-	-	TGTGCCAGCAGCTTCGCCCACCTTACTAACTATGGCTACACCTTC	CASSFAHLTNYGYTF
TRBV4-1	TRBJ2-7	TRBD2	-	TGCGCCAGCAGCCAAGTCGCTAGCGGGCTAAGCTCCTACGAGCAGTACTTC	CASSQVASGLSSYEQYF
TRBV14	TRBJ2-6	-	once	TGTGCCAGCACCCCCTCTGGGGCCAACGTCCTGACTTTC	CASTPSGANVLTF
TRBV19	TRBJ1-2	-	-	TGTGCCAGTAGATCCGCCCGGGACACTATCAACTATGGCTACACCTTC	CASRSARDTINYGYTF
TRBV7-9	TRBJ2-5	-	-	TGTGCCAGCAGCCGGCGGTCGGGGGCTAAAGAGACCCAGTACTTC	CASSRRSGAKETQYF
TRBV5-4	TRBJ1-6	TRBD1	-	TGTGCCAGCGCGGGACAGGATAATTCACCCCTCCACTTT	CASAGQDNSPLHF
TRBV5-4	TRBJ2-2	-	-	TGTGCCAGCAATAACTTCGGAGCTGTCAACACCGGGGAGCTGTTTTTT	CASNNFGAVNTGELFF
TRBV4-3	TRBJ2-1	-	-	TGCGCCAGCAGCCAAGATAAGGCCCTGCCAAAACAGTTCTTC	CASSQDKALPKQFF
TRBV28	TRBJ2-1	-	-	TGTGCCAGCAGTTTATCTAGGGGCCAGGGGATCTATGAGCAGTTCTTC	CASSLSRGQGIYEQFF
TRBV27	TRBJ2-1	TRBD2	-	TGTGCCAGCAGTTCCAGTAGCGGGGAAAAATACAATGAGCAGTTCTTC	CASSSSSGEKYNEQFF
TRBV27	TRBJ2-1	-	-	TGTGCCAGCAGCTATGCGGAGGGGTACAATGAGCAGTTCTTC	CASSYAEGYNEQFF
TRBV6-1	TRBJ1-2	TRBD1	-	TGTGCCAGCAGTGAAGCTTCCCTGGGACAGTATGACTATGGCTACACCTTC	CASSEASLGQYDYGYTF
TRBV4-1	TRBJ2-7	-	-	TGCGCCAGCAGCCATCCGGACAGCTACTACGAGCAGTACTTC	CASSHPDSYYEQYF
TRBV11-2	TRBJ2-3	-	-	TGTGCCAGCAGCCCACTGCTAACAGATACGCAGTATTTT	CASSPLLTDTQYF
TRBV5-4	TRBJ2-2	-	-	TGTGCCAGCAGCTTGGCCTCGGGGGACACCGGGGAGCTGTTTTTT	CASSLASGDTGELFF
TRBV12-5	TRBJ1-2	-	-	TGTGCTAGTACTCCAGGGGTTTTCTATGGCTACACCTTC	CASTPGVFYGYTF
TRBV5-4	TRBJ2-2	-	-	TGTGCCAGCAGCTTCCAGGTTGGGACCGGGGAGCTGTTTTTT	CASSFQVGTGELFF
TRBV9	TRBJ2-2	TRBD1	-	TGTGCCAGCAGCGTTAACAGGGGTATGGAGACCGGGGAGCTGTTTTTT	CASSVNRGMETGELFF
TRBV6-5	TRBJ1-5	-	once	TGTGCCAGCAGCCCCGGACAGAGTAGCAATCAGCCCCAGCATTTT	CASSPGQSSNQPQHF
TRBV28	TRBJ1-1	-	-	TGTGCCAGCAGTTTCCCCTTGTCGATGAACACTGAAGCTTTCTTT	CASSFPLSMNTEAFF
TRBV30	TRBJ2-6	-	-	TGTGCCTCCTTGGGACCCTCTGGGGCCAACGTCCTGACTTTC	CASLGPSGANVLTF
TRBV13	TRBJ1-3	-	-	TGTGCCAGCATCAATAGGGGGGATGGAACTGGAAACACCATATATTTT	CASINRGDGTGNTIYF
TRBV7-2	TRBJ1-1	-	-	TGTGCCAGCAGCCCGATTCAAGGTGTGAACACTGAACCTTTCTTT	CASSPIQGVNTEPFF
TRBV7-9	TRBJ2-7	TRBD2	-	TGTGCCAGCAGCTTCGGACTAGCCCGAGCCCCTCACTACGAGCAGTACTTC	CASSFGLARAPHYEQYF
TRBV6-5	TRBJ2-2	TRBD1	-	TGTGCCAGCAGCCTCCTCGACAGGGGCACCGGGGAGCTGTTTTTT	CASSLLDRGTGELFF